These 23 T cell receptor beta chains originate from one sample sequenced in a study of blood T cell repertoires in COVID-19. The table came from immunoSEQ multiplex PCR; TCRdb's copy has only in-frame clones and leaves some out. The sample has a few hundred thousand clones; more than 80% are singletons. Sequenced input: peripheral blood. The source of these receptors is a woman in her twenties or thirties with COVID-19, enrolled during active disease.

V gene TRBV2 combines with J gene TRBJ1-2; 7 positions match TRBD1. The junction had 4 bases not matched to a gene; V was cut back by 5 bases and J by 4 bases. The CDR3 loop spans 13 amino acids. Germline V gene sequence: CDR1 SNHLY, CDR2 FYNNEI. The CDR3 bases are TGTGCCAGCAGTACCGGGACAGCCTATGGCTACACCTTC. Its protein product is CASSTGTAYGYTF.

The chain links TRBV7-9 to TRBJ2-5; 9 positions agree with TRBD2. This CDR3 is 17 amino acids long. Looked up from germline, CDR1 is SEHNR and CDR2 is FQNEAQ (reference sequence). The trim removed 5 bases at V and 1 base at J, leaving 11 bases unmatched. CDR3 sequence: CASSQIRASGTQETQYF. As DNA, the CDR3 is TGTGCCAGCAGCCAAATTCGGGCTAGCGGGACCCAAGAGACCCAGTACTTC.

This sequence joins TRBV5-6 and TRBJ2-4; D gene unclear. Germline loops: CDR1 SGHDT, CDR2 YYEEEE. Trimming took off 0 bases at V and 7 bases at J, with 17 bases between the two ends. This CDR3 region has 16 residues. CDR3 sequence reads: CASSLAGSPIGNIQYF. Here the CDR3 DNA reads TGTGCCAGCAGCTTGGCGGGTAGTCCGATCGGGAACATTCAGTACTTC.

This chain uses TRBV4-3 with TRBJ2-5; the match to TRBD2 covers 14 bases. Germline V gene lookup returns CDR1 LGHNA and CDR2 YSLEER. The CDR3 consists of 19 residues. The ends lost 4 bases at V and 0 bases at J; junction bases unmatched: 10. The CDR3 nucleotides read TGCGCCAGCAGCCCGGGACTAGCGGGGGACCTATACCACCAAGAGACCCAGTACTTC. It yields the protein CASSPGLAGDLYHQETQYF.

The rearrangement links TRBV4-1 to TRBJ2-2; the match to TRBD2 covers 11 bases. The CDR3 totals 15 residues. Germline V gene sequence: CDR1 MGHRA, CDR2 YSYEKL. V dropped 4 bases and J dropped 4; count of bases not matched to a gene: 2. CDR3 amino acids: CASSPGTSGTGELFF. The CDR3 nucleotides read TGCGCCAGCAGCCCCGGGACTAGCGGCACCGGGGAGCTGTTTTTT.

This clone showed up just once. Other DNA sequences in the same sample also yield this CDR3. This rearrangement joins TRBV27 to TRBJ1-2; D remains ambiguous. The CDR3 runs 16 residues. The germline gives CDR1 MNHEY, CDR2 SMNVEV (reference sequence). Deletions cut 9 bases from V and 8 bases from J, with 28 bases between. The CDR3 loop reads CASSPRKLVGAGGYTF. In DNA form, the CDR3 reads TGTGCCAGTAGCCCGAGGAAGCTGGTTGGAGCTGGGGGCTACACCTTC.

This clone is a singleton in its sample. The chain uses TRBV5-1 and TRBJ2-3, with 10 bases lining up with TRBD2. The V gene's germline CDR1 is SGHRS and CDR2 YFSETQ. The CDR3 runs to 15 residues. The V segment lost 1 base and the J segment 3 bases; nucleotides outside the gene matches: 2. The CDR3, as DNA: TGCGCCAGCAGCTTGACTAGCGGGATAACAGATACGCAGTATTTT. Protein sequence: CASSLTSGITDTQYF.

The V call is TRBV5-4, the J call TRBJ2-7; 13 positions agree with TRBD2. The trim removed 0 bases at V and 0 bases at J, leaving 9 bases unmatched. The CDR3 is 19 residues long. CDR1 and CDR2 (germline): SGHNT, YYREEE (reference sequence). CDR3 in DNA: TGTGCCAGCAGCTTGGTCCCGGGACTAGCGGGAAAAAGCTCCTACGAGCAGTACGTC. This translates into CASSLVPGLAGKSSYEQYV.

Only a few counts were recorded for this clone. The gene calls are TRBV7-2 and TRBJ1-1; D possibly corresponds to TRBD1 (6 bases). CDR1 SGHTA and CDR2 FQGNSA come from the germline V gene. The CDR3 sequence is 13 residues long. V dropped 4 bases and J dropped 3 bases, with 9 bases sitting between them. The CDR3 region has the DNA TGTGCCAGCAGCTGGGGGCGGGACACTGAAGCTTTCTTT. Its protein product is CASSWGRDTEAFF.

The chain joins TRBV28 to TRBJ1-1; 9 bases fit TRBD1. This CDR3 has 13 amino acids. The junction had 5 bases not matched to a gene; V was cut back by 6 bases and J by 6 bases. Looked up from germline, CDR1 is MDHEN and CDR2 is SYDVKM. The CDR3 DNA follows: TGTGCCAGCAGGGGGACAGGGTACGCTGAAGCTTTCTTT. It translates to CASRGTGYAEAFF. Full variable domain (outside the CDR3, taken from reference TRBV28 and TRBJ1-1): DVKVTQSSRYLVKRTGEKVFLECVQDMDHENMFWYRQDPGLGLRLIYFSYDVKMKEKGDIPEGYSVSREKKERFSLILESASTNQTSMYLCASRGTGYAEAFFGQGTRLTVV.

The V call is TRBV24-1, the J call TRBJ2-5; 7 bases map to TRBD1. The V gene end was trimmed by 7 bases and the J gene end by 6 bases; junction bases not matched to a gene: 7. This CDR3 region has 13 residues. The germline gives CDR1 KGHDR, CDR2 SFDVKD. CDR3 sequence reads: CATSQQGSQTQYF. As DNA, the CDR3 is TGTGCCACCAGCCAACAGGGGTCGCAGACCCAGTACTTC.

This clone has only one observation. DNA of the CDR3: TGTGCCAGCAGTGCTGGAGTCCGTCAGCGGTACGAGCAGTACTTC. It translates to CASSAGVRQRYEQYF. The V and J genes are TRBV2 and TRBJ2-7, with D possibly matching TRBD2 (5 bases). This CDR3 is built from 15 residues. The germline V gene encodes CDR1 SNHLY and CDR2 FYNNEI. Trimming took off 4 bases at V and 4 bases at J, with 17 bases between the two ends.

CDR3 coding DNA: TGTGCCAGCAGTGATCCGGGTGTGAACACTGAAGCTTTCTTT. It specifies CASSDPGVNTEAFF. The rearrangement joins TRBV6-1 to TRBJ1-1; D is unclear. V dropped 3 bases and J dropped 0 bases, with 8 bases sitting between them. Germline-derived CDR1 and CDR2 are MNHNS and SASEGT. The CDR3 sequence is 14 residues long.

V gene TRBV27 combines with J gene TRBJ2-1; TRBD2 matches 7 bases. The CDR3 has 14 amino acids. The germline V gene has CDR1 MNHEY and CDR2 SMNVEV (reference sequence). Losses at the gene ends were 4 bases for V and 4 bases for J; bases not matched to a gene: 4. The CDR3 is CASSWAGEYNEQFF. The CDR3 coding sequence is TGTGCCAGCAGTTGGGCGGGAGAGTACAATGAGCAGTTCTTC.

The chain combines TRBV9 with TRBJ2-7, with TRBD2 matching over 7 bases. The CDR3 extends over 13 amino acids. Looked up from germline, CDR1 is SGDLS and CDR2 is YYNGEE. V shed 0 bases, J shed 6 bases, and the junction held 3 bases outside the gene matches. The chain's CDR3 is CASSVDLAGEQYV. Here the CDR3 DNA reads TGTGCCAGCAGCGTAGATTTAGCGGGCGAGCAGTACGTC.

The rearrangement joins TRBV25-1 to TRBJ2-3, with TRBD1 identical over 8 bases. From germline, CDR1 is MGHDK and CDR2 SYGVNS. This CDR3 spans 12 amino acids. V gave up 8 bases and J gave up 4 bases; unmatched junction bases: 2. CDR3 in amino acids: CASARGPDTQYF. The CDR3 DNA reads TGTGCCAGCGCCAGGGGGCCAGATACGCAGTATTTT.

The gene calls are TRBV18 and TRBJ1-1; weak D call: TRBD1 (5 bases). V lost 1 base and J lost 5, with 11 bases in between. CDR1 is KGHSH, CDR2 LQKENI, per germline. This CDR3 region has 14 residues. CDR3 protein: CASSPQGYETEAFF. In DNA, the CDR3 is TGTGCCAGCTCACCACAGGGGTATGAGACTGAAGCTTTCTTT.

V usage is TRBV19 and J usage is TRBJ1-2; D is perhaps TRBD1 (6 bases). V lost 4 bases, J lost 3 bases, and 12 bases lay in between. Germline V CDR1 and CDR2: LNHDA, SQIVND (reference sequence). CDR3 length: 14 amino acids. CDR3 nucleotide sequence: TGTGCCAGTAGTACCCCGGGACACCACTATGGCTACACCTTC. It yields the protein CASSTPGHHYGYTF.

This clone was seen a single time. The chain employs TRBV18 and TRBJ2-1; TRBD1 matches 9 bases. There are 14 residues in the CDR3. Trimming at V came to 2 bases and at J to 8 bases, leaving 4 bases not matched to a gene. From germline, CDR1 is KGHSH and CDR2 LQKENI. As DNA, the CDR3 is TGTGCCAGCTCACCAGAACAGGGGGCCCATGAGCAGTTCTTC. It translates to CASSPEQGAHEQFF.

This chain links TRBV11-2 with TRBJ2-1, with TRBD2 identical over 8 bases. The CDR3 is 17 residues long. V gave up 3 bases and J gave up 4 bases; unmatched junction bases: 11. CDR1 is SGHAT and CDR2 is FQNNGV in the germline V gene. This CDR3 reads CASSLVRGGLGYNEQFF. In DNA form, the CDR3 reads TGTGCCAGCAGCTTGGTCCGGGGGGGCCTGGGATACAATGAGCAGTTCTTC.

This clone turned up a few times. This chain links TRBV24-1 with TRBJ2-2; D call uncertain. Germline CDR1 is KGHDR and CDR2 is SFDVKD. CDR3 length: 14 amino acids. Trimming stripped 4 bases from V and 2 bases from J, with 7 bases between. Here the CDR3 DNA reads TGTGCCACCAGTGAGGCAGTTAACACCGGGGAGCTGTTTTTT. This encodes CATSEAVNTGELFF.

The chain has TRBV9 and TRBJ1-1; D is uncertain. This CDR3 comprises 14 residues. Deletions cut 3 bases from V and 1 base from J, with 10 bases between. Germline V gives CDR1 SGDLS, CDR2 YYNGEE. The chain's CDR3 is CASSGGVRNTEAFF. CDR3 DNA: TGTGCCAGCAGCGGCGGGGTTAGGAACACTGAAGCTTTCTTT.

The chain links TRBV7-2 to TRBJ2-7, with 11 nucleotides matching TRBD2. This CDR3 is 15 amino acids long. V dropped 2 bases and J dropped 2; count of bases not matched to a gene: 2. Per germline, CDR1 SGHTA and CDR2 FQGNSA. For the CDR3, the DNA is TGTGCCAGCAGCTTACTAGCGGGAGGCACCTACGAGCAGTACGTC. It translates to CASSLLAGGTYEQYV.